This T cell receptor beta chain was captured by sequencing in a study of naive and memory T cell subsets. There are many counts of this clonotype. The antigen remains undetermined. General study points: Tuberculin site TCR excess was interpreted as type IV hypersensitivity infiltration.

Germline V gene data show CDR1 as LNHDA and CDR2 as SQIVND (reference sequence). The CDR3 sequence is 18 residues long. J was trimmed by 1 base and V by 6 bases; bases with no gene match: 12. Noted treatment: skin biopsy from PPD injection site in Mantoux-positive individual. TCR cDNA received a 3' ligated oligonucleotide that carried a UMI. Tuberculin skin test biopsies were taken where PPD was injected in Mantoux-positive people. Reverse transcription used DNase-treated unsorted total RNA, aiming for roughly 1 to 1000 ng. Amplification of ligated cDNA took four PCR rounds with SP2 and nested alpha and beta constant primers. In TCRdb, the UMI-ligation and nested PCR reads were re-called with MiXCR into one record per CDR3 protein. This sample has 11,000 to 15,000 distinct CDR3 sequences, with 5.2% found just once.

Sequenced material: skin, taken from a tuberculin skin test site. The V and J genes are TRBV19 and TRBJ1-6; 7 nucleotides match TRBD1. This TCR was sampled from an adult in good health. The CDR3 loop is CASRDGATGKSYNSPLHF. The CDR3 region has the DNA TGTGCCAGTAGGGACGGAGCGACAGGGAAATCCTATAATTCACCCCTCCACTTT.